What follows are 10 T cell receptor beta chains derived from one specimen sequenced in a study of T cells after posttransplantation cyclophosphamide. Produced via immunoSEQ multiplex PCR; TCRdb's table is partial and in-frame only. The sample yields some 37,000 clones, without any singletons. Sequencing was carried out using PBMCs. These receptors all stem from a girl between 5 and 17 years old in good health, CMV-negative, and a related stem cell transplant donor.

A few counts support this clone. V gene TRBV6-6 combines with J gene TRBJ1-2; 8 bases are a match to TRBD1. CDR3 length equals 13 residues. J was trimmed by 7 bases and V by 5 bases; bases with no gene match: 6. Germline assignment: CDR1 MNHNY and CDR2 SVGAGI (reference sequence). The CDR3 loop is CASSLGQGAGYTF. The CDR3 nucleotides read TGTGCCAGCAGTCTAGGACAGGGTGCTGGCTACACCTTC.

This clone was seen a handful of times. The rearrangement uses TRBV28 and TRBJ1-5, with 9 bases identical to TRBD1. CDR3 length equals 17 residues. The V segment lost 7 bases and the J segment 6 bases; nucleotides outside the gene matches: 16. Germline CDR1 reads MDHEN; CDR2 reads SYDVKM. CDR3 protein: CASISLMGQGGIQPQHF. The DNA of the CDR3 is TGTGCCAGCATCTCTTTAATGGGACAGGGAGGGATTCAGCCCCAGCATTTT. The variable domain in full, with the rest retrieved from reference TRBV28 and TRBJ1-5, is DVKVTQSSRYLVKRTGEKVFLECVQDMDHENMFWYRQDPGLGLRLIYFSYDVKMKEKGDIPEGYSVSREKKERFSLILESASTNQTSMYLCASISLMGQGGIQPQHFGDGTRLSIL.

V and J are TRBV4-1 and TRBJ2-7; perhaps TRBD1 as D (5 bases). The ends were cut back, 0 bases at V and 4 bases at J, with 16 bases in the middle. CDR1 is MGHRA and CDR2 is YSYEKL in the germline V gene. The CDR3 is made up of 16 amino acids. Here the CDR3 reads CASSQESQGRGYEQYF. The CDR3 DNA follows: TGCGCCAGCAGCCAAGAATCGCAGGGTCGTGGGTACGAGCAGTACTTC.

This clone was seen many times. V is TRBV4-1 and J is TRBJ1-3; 7 positions agree with TRBD1. The CDR3 contains 16 residues. CDR1 and CDR2 from the germline V gene are MGHRA and YSYEKL. V gave up 2 bases and J gave up 0 bases; unmatched junction bases: 4. The CDR3 DNA follows: TGCGCCAGCAGCCAACGGGACAGTAGCTCTGGAAACACCATATATTTT. Its protein is CASSQRDSSSGNTIYF.

This clone has at least ten counts. V is TRBV5-4 and J is TRBJ2-5, with D possibly TRBD1 on 5 matching bases. The CDR3 totals 17 residues. Germline V gives CDR1 SGHNT, CDR2 YYREEE (reference sequence). The V gene lost 1 base and the J gene lost 0 bases, with 16 bases spanning the gap. The CDR3 loop is CASSLRAVTVYQETQYF. In DNA, the CDR3 is TGTGCCAGCAGCTTGAGAGCCGTGACAGTGTACCAAGAGACCCAGTACTTC. The entire variable domain, with the rest obtained from reference TRBV5-4 and TRBJ2-5, is as follows: ETGVTQSPTHLIKTRGQQVTLRCSSQSGHNTVSWYQQALGQGPQFIFQYYREEENGRGNFPPRFSGLQFPNYSSELNVNALELDDSALYLCASSLRAVTVYQETQYFGPGTRLLVL.

There are a few counts of this clone. The chain combines TRBV9 with TRBJ2-1, with D possibly being TRBD2 (6 bases). Per the germline V gene, CDR1 is SGDLS and CDR2 is YYNGEE. The CDR3 covers 16 residues. V was cut by 0 bases and J by 2 bases, with 12 bases left in between. CDR3 sequence (DNA): TGTGCCAGCAGCGTAGCGGGGGTGGGCACCTACAATGAGCAGTTCTTC. Protein product: CASSVAGVGTYNEQFF.

The chain links TRBV7-2 to TRBJ1-2, with D perhaps matching TRBD1 (5 bases). In germline, CDR1 is SGHTA, CDR2 FQGNSA. V lost 2 bases and J lost 2, with 9 bases in between. The CDR3 loop spans 14 amino acids. The CDR3 sequence is CASSLKNRNYGYTF. The CDR3 DNA is TGTGCCAGCAGCTTAAAAAACAGGAACTATGGCTACACCTTC.

There are many counts of this clone. The chain is built from TRBV2 and TRBJ1-1; D is perhaps TRBD1 (6 bases). This CDR3 region has 14 residues. The V gene lost 5 bases and the J gene lost 1 base, with 11 bases spanning the gap. Germline V gene lookup returns CDR1 SNHLY and CDR2 FYNNEI. The CDR3 is CASSSRTENTEAFF. CDR3 sequence (DNA): TGTGCCAGCAGTAGCAGGACAGAGAACACTGAAGCTTTCTTT.

This clone was observed many times. The chain joins TRBV30 to TRBJ2-1, with 11 nucleotides matching TRBD2. The J segment lost 3 bases and the V segment lost 2 bases, leaving 3 bases of the junction unmatched. The germline V gene has CDR1 GTSNPN and CDR2 SVGIG (reference sequence). This CDR3 contains 15 residues. The CDR3 coding sequence is TGTGCCTGGAGTCTTAGCGGGGGGGTCTACAATGAGCAGTTCTTC. Translating it yields CAWSLSGGVYNEQFF.

This clone came up many times. The genes are TRBV4-2 and TRBJ2-1; 11 nucleotides line up with TRBD1. The CDR3 extends over 16 amino acids. J lost 6 bases, V lost 1 base, and 5 bases had no gene match. From germline, CDR1 is LGHNA and CDR2 YNFKEQ. DNA for the CDR3: TGTGCCAGCAGCCAAGCTATAGGGACAGGGGGCAATGAGCAGTTCTTC. Residues: CASSQAIGTGGNEQFF.